Described below is a single TCR beta chain sequence and its context. Its antigen is as yet unknown. The V gene end was trimmed by 0 bases and the J gene end by 5 bases; junction bases not matched to a gene: 7. The CDR3 totals 16 residues. Germline-derived CDR1 and CDR2 are SGHRS and YFSETQ. The source of the sample is a study of shared clonotypes between healthy human individuals. Study background: Used for every donor were three CD4 naive, three CD4 memory, two CD8 naive and one CD8 memory plate. Findings of the study overall: Clonotype sharing across a few donors was observed for 5% to 6.5% of naive CD4 clonotypes. Clonotypes shared by all four donors outscored non-shared clonotypes in generation probability.

TCRdb keeps only in-frame clones here, not all; method: immunoSEQ multiplex PCR. The sample contains about 1.5 million clones, nearly 99% of which appear only once. The sequence came from a man younger than 40 in good health. The chain couples TRBV5-1 to TRBJ2-3; 9 nucleotides match TRBD1. Material for sequencing was naive CD4+ T cells sorted from blood. Subset defined: CD45RA+ positively selected. CDR3: CASSLGTGGAVDTQYF. As DNA, the CDR3 is TGCGCCAGCAGCTTGGGTACAGGGGGCGCGGTAGATACGCAGTATTTT.